The source of this TCR beta chain is a study of identical twins. The V gene end was trimmed by 5 bases and the J gene end by 3 bases; junction bases not matched to a gene: 8. This CDR3 has 14 amino acids. Per the germline V gene, CDR1 is DFQATT and CDR2 is SNEGSKA (reference sequence). General study results and limits: Beta out-of-frame sequences showed weaker excess twin sharing.

A single record per CDR3 protein comes from TCRdb applying MiXCR to the 5' RACE reads. Among 500,000 to 600,000 distinct CDR3 sequences, around 20% were seen once, and the ten largest hold around 0.9%. This clonotype was picked up one time. Its cognate antigen is unknown. The sample was also reused in another study, on T cells expressing NK-cell markers. That study reports: Of the CD8+ T cell pool in 5 to 7 donors, roughly 1.0-8% was accounted for by dominant NKG2C+ clonotypes.

This TCR derives from a woman younger than 35 in good health. This chain connects TRBV20-1 to TRBJ2-3, with TRBD1 identical over 7 bases. The sequenced sample consisted of CD4+ T cells sorted from blood. The CDR3 protein is CSAAVPGQTDTQYF. As DNA, the CDR3 is TGCAGTGCTGCTGTCCCGGGACAGACAGATACGCAGTATTTT.